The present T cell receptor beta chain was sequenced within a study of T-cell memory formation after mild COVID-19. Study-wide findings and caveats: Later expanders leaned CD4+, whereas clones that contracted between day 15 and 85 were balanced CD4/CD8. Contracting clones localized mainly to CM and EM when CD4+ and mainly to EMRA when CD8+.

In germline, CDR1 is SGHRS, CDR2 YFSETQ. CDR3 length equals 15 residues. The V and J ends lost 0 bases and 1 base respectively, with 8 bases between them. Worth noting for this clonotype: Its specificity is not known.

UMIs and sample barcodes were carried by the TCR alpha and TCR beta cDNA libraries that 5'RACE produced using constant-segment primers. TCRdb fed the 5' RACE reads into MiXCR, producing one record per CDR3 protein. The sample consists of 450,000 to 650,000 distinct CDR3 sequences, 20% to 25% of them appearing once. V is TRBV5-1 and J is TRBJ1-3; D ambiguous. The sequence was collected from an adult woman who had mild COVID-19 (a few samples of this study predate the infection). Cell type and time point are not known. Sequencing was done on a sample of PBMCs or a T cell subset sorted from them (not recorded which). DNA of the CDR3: TGCGCCAGCAGCTTGGACGGGTTTTCTGGAAACACCATATATTTT. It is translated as CASSLDGFSGNTIYF.